This T cell receptor (beta chain) was profiled in a study of blood T cell repertoires in COVID-19. Study at large: The samples span acute and convalescent COVID-19 from the United States, Italy and Spain. Sample material is recorded as cDNA or gDNA derived from T cells, B-cell-depleted T cells, or PBMCs.

The protocol was immunoSEQ multiplex PCR, while the TCRdb copy is restricted to in-frame clones and leaves out a portion. The sample contains about 81,000 clones, roughly 96% of which appear only once. In germline, CDR1 is SGHRS, CDR2 YFSETQ. The CDR3 extends over 19 amino acids. Germline trimming cut 2 bases from V and 1 base from J; bases unmatched to any gene: 14. Input material: peripheral blood. The receptor comes from a human donor with active COVID-19. The donor label of this sample is uncertain. This rearrangement joins TRBV5-1 to TRBJ1-3, with 8 bases lining up with TRBD1. The CDR3 nucleotides are TGCGCCAGCAGCTTAGGTCCCACAGGGGGATTATCGTCTGGAAACACCATATATTTT. Translated, it gives CASSLGPTGGLSSGNTIYF.